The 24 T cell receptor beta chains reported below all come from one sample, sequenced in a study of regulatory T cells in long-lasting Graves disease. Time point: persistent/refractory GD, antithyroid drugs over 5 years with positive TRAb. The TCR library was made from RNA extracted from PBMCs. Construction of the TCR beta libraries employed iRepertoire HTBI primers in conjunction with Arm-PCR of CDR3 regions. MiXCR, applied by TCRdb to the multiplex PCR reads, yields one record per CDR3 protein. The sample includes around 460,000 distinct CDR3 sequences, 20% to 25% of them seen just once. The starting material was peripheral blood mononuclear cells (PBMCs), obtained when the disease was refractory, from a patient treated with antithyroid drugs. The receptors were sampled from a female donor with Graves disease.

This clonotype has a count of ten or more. CDR3 in amino acids: CSPRADKDVNTEAFF. The CDR3 DNA reads TGCAGCCCCCGAGCGGATAAGGATGTGAACACTGAAGCTTTCTTT. The V call is TRBV29-1, the J call TRBJ1-1, with D unclear. Trimming cost V 8 bases and J 0 bases, with 19 bases left between them. The germline gives CDR1 SQVTM, CDR2 ANQGSEA. CDR3 length: 15 amino acids.

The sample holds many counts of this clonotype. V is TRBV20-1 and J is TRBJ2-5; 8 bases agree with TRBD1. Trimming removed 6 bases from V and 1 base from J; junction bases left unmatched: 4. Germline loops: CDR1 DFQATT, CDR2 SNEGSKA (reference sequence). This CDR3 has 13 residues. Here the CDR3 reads CSALTGGQETQYF. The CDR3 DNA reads TGCAGTGCCCTTACAGGGGGCCAAGAGACCCAGTACTTC.

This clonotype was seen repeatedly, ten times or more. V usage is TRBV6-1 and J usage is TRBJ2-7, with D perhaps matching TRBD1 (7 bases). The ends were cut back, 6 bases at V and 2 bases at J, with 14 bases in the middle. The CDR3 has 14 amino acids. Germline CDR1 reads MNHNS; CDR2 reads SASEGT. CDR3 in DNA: TGTGCCAGCAGCCCTGGGGGGACAGCCTACGAGCAGTACTTC. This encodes CASSPGGTAYEQYF.

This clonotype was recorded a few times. CDR3 in amino acids: CASSGPSGANVLTF. CDR3 sequence (DNA): TGTGCCAGCAGTGGGCCTTCTGGGGCCAACGTCCTGACTTTC. The chain has TRBV2 and TRBJ2-6, with no clear D. CDR1 and CDR2 (germline): SNHLY, FYNNEI. V gave up 4 bases and J gave up 1 base, with 5 bases separating them. CDR3 size: 14 residues.

CDR3 region: CSERDRGYNEQFF. As DNA, the CDR3 is TGCAGCGAACGGGACAGGGGCTACAATGAGCAGTTCTTC. The chain has TRBV29-1 and TRBJ2-1; TRBD1 agrees at 10 bases. From germline, CDR1 is SQVTM and CDR2 ANQGSEA. The V and J ends lost 7 bases and 3 bases, in that order; junction bases with no gene match: 3. The length of the CDR3 is 13 residues.

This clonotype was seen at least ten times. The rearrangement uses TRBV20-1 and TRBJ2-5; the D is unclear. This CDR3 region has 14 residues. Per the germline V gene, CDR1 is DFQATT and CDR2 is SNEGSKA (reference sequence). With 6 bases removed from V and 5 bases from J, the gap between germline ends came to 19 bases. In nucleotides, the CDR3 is TGCAGTGCCCCCGGTGGAGTGGTGAGGGAGACCCAGTACTTC. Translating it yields CSAPGGVVRETQYF.

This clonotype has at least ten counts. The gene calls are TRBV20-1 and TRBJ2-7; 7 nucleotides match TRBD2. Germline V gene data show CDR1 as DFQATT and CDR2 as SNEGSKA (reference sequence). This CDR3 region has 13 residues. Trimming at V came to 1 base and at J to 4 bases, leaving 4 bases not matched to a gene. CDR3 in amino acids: CSARGGEGYEQYF. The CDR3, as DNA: TGCAGTGCTAGAGGAGGGGAGGGGTACGAGCAGTACTTC.

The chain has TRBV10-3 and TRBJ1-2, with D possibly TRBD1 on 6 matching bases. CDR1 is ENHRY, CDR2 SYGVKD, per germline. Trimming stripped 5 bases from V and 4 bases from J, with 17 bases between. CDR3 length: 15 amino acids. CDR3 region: CAISRRQEISYGYTF. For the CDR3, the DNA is TGTGCCATCAGTCGAAGACAGGAGATTAGCTATGGCTACACCTTC.

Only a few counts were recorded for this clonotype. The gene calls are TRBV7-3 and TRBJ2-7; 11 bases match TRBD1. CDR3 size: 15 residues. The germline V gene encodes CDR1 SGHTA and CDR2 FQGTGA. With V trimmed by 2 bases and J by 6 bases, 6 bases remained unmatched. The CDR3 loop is CASSLLGTGGTEQYF. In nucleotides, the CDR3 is TGTGCCAGCAGCTTACTTGGGACAGGGGGAACCGAGCAGTACTTC.

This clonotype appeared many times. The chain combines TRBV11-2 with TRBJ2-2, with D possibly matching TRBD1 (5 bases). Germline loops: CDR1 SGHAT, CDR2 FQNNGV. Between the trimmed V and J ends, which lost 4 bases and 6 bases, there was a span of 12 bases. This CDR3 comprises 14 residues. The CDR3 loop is CASSSQGVAGELFF. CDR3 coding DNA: TGTGCCAGCAGCTCACAAGGGGTCGCCGGGGAGCTGTTTTTT.

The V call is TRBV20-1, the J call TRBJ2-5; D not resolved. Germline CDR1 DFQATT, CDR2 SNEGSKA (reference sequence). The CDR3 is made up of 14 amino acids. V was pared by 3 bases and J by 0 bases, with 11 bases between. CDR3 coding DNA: TGCAGTGCTAGGTATCTTATGTACCAAGAGACCCAGTACTTC. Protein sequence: CSARYLMYQETQYF.

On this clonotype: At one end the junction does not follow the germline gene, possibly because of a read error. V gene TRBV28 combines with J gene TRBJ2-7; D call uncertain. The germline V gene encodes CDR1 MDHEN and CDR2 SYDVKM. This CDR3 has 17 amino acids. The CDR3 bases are TGTGCCGGCAGTCCTCGGAAAGTTGCGAGACCGACCTACGAGCAGTACTTC. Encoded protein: CAGSPRKVARPTYEQYF.

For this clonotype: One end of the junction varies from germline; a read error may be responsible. The CDR3 DNA reads TGTGCCAGCTCACCCGGGCTTACAAGGTCCTCCGAGCAGTACTTC. It encodes CASSPGLTRSSEQYF. The chain links TRBV12-3 or TRBV12-4 to TRBJ2-7; D unresolved. The CDR3 is 15 amino acids.

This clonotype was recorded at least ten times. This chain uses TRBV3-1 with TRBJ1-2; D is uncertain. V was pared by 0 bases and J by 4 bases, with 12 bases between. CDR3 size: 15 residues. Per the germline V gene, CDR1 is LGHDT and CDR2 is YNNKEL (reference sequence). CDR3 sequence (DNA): TGTGCCAGCAGCCAAGATGGCGGAGTTTCCTATGGCTACACCTTC. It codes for CASSQDGGVSYGYTF.

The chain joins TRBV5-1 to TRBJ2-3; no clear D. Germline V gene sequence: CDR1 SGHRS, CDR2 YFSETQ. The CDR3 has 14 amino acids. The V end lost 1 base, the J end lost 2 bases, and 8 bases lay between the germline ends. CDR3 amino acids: CASSLWATTDTQYF. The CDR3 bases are TGCGCCAGCAGCTTGTGGGCTACCACAGATACGCAGTATTTT.

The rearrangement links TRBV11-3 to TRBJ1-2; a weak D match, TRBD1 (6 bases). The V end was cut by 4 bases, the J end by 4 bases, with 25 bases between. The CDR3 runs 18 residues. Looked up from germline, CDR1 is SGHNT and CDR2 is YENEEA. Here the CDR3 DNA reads TGTGCCAGCAGCTCCTTTTTTAGACGACCGGGACAATCCTATGGCTACACCTTC. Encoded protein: CASSSFFRRPGQSYGYTF. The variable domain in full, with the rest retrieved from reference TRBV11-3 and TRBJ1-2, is EAGVVQSPRYKIIEKKQPVAFWCNPISGHNTLYWYLQNLGQGPELLIRYENEEAVDDSQLPKDRFSAERLKGVDSTLKIQPAELGDSAVYLCASSSFFRRPGQSYGYTFGSGTRLTVV.

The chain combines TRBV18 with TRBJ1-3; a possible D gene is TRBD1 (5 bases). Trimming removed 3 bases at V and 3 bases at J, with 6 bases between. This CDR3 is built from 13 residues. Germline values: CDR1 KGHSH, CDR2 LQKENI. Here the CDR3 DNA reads TGTGCCAGCTCACCGACAGATGGAAACACCATATATTTT. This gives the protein CASSPTDGNTIYF.

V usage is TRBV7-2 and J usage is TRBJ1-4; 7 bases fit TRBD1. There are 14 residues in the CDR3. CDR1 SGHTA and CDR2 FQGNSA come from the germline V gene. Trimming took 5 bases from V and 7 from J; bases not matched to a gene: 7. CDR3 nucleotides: TGTGCCAGCAGCCCCGAGACAGGGCTTGAAAAACTGTTTTTT. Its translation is CASSPETGLEKLFF.

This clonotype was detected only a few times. DNA for the CDR3: TGTGCCAGCAGCTTAGGGGAGGGGGTCTGGCCCCAGCATTTT. Its protein is CASSLGEGVWPQHF. J is TRBJ1-5 and V is TRBV7-2; a possible D gene is TRBD1 (6 bases). Germline V CDR1 and CDR2: SGHTA, FQGNSA. The germline V and J ends were trimmed by 1 base and 9 bases, with 13 bases remaining between them. The CDR3 is 14 amino acids.

CDR3 bases: TGTGCCAGCAGCTCCCCCCAAGATGGGGGGAGGACTGAAGCTTTCTTT. Protein product: CASSSPQDGGRTEAFF. V and J are TRBV9 and TRBJ1-1; maybe TRBD1 (5 bases). This CDR3 has 16 amino acids. V was trimmed by 4 bases and J by 5 bases, leaving 21 bases between them. The V gene's germline CDR1 is SGDLS and CDR2 YYNGEE. Supplemented by reference TRBV9 and TRBJ1-1, the full variable domain reads DSGVTQTPKHLITATGQRVTLRCSPRSGDLSVYWYQQSLDQGLQFLIQYYNGEERAKGNILERFSAQQFPDLHSELNLSSLELGDSALYFCASSSPQDGGRTEAFFGQGTRLTVV.

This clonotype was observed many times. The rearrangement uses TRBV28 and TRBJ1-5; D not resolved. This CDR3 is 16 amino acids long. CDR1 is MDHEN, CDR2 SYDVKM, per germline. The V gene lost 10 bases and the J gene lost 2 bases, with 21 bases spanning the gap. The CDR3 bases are TGTGCCACGCAGCCTGCTCTTGGATTCGGCAATCAGCCCCAGCATTTT. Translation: CATQPALGFGNQPQHF.

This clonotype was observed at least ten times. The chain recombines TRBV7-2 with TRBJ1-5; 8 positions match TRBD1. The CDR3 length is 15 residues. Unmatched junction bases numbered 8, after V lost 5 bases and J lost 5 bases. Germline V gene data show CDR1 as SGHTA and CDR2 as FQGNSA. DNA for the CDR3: TGTGCCAGCAGCAAAACAGGGGGGGACGATCAGCCCCAGCATTTT. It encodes CASSKTGGDDQPQHF.

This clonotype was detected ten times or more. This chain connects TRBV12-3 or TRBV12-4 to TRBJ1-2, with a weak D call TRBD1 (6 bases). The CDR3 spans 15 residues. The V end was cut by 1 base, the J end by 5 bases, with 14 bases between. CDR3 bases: TGTGCCAGCAGTTTAGATCCCAGGGGCGATTATGGCTACACCTTC. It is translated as CASSLDPRGDYGYTF.

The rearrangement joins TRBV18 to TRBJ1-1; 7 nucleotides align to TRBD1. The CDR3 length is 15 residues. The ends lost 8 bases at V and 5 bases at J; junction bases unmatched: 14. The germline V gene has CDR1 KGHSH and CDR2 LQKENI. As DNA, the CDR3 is TGTGCCAGCCAAATCCTAGACAACAGGGGAACTGAAGCTTTCTTT. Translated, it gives CASQILDNRGTEAFF.